This T cell receptor beta chain came from a study of identical twins. The CDR3 has 14 amino acids. The trim removed 5 bases at V and 4 bases at J, leaving 6 bases unmatched. Germline V CDR1 and CDR2: KGHSH, LQKENI. TCRdb called the 5' RACE reads again in MiXCR, with one record for every CDR3 protein. This repertoire shows hundreds of thousands of distinct CDR3 sequences, approximately 9% found once; its top ten account for 0.75% to 1%. In addition, the sample was reused for a study of yellow fever vaccine responses in identical twins.

The sequence was collected from a young woman in good health. The J gene is TRBJ1-1, the V gene TRBV18, with 8 bases lining up with TRBD1. Material for sequencing was PBMCs. The CDR3 coding sequence is TGTGCCAGCTCATCCCTTACAGGGGGCACTGAAGCTTTCTTT. Residues: CASSSLTGGTEAFF. The variable domain in full, with the rest retrieved from reference TRBV18 and TRBJ1-1, is NAGVMQNPRHLVRRRGQEARLRCSPMKGHSHVYWYRQLPEEGLKFMVYLQKENIIDESGMPKERFSAEFPKEGPSILRIQQVVRGDSAAYFCASSSLTGGTEAFFGQGTRLTVV.